This T cell receptor beta chain appears in the sequencing data of a study of cytomegalovirus exposure and HLA in healthy donors. Per germline, CDR1 SGHAT and CDR2 FQNNGV. V dropped 2 bases and J dropped 10 bases, with 8 bases sitting between them. The CDR3 loop spans 12 amino acids. In the PCR, 60 Vbeta and 13 Jbeta primers were used. Measured with immunoSEQ multiplex PCR; TCRdb has only the in-frame clones, and not every one. The sample holds over 250,000 clones; 72% are singletons and the top ten take 2% to 2.5%. V and J are TRBV11-2 and TRBJ2-2; D not certain. The clonotype was recovered from a female donor in good health and CMV-seronegative. Sequenced sample: PBMCs. CDR3: CASSLNSEELFF. CDR3 DNA: TGTGCCAGCAGCTTAAACAGTGAGGAGCTGTTTTTT.